One and the same sample provided the 5 T cell receptor beta chains below, sequenced in a study of vaccination and CD4 T cells after COVID-19. Cultured CD4+ T cell DNA underwent sequencing with the Oncomine TCR Beta short-read assay. One entry per CDR3 protein, called by TCRdb with MiXCR from the PCR reads. The sample has about 15,000 distinct CDR3 sequences; less than 35% are singletons. These receptors are not linked to any known antigen. Described treatment: roughly ten-day PBMC culture with coronavirus spike peptide pools or control peptides (ViraFEST assay). Sequenced sample: cultured CD4+ T cells from blood. All receptors come from a human donor with COVID-19.

This chain joins TRBV10-3 and TRBJ2-5; 7 bases match TRBD2. Germline CDR1 and CDR2: ENHRY and SYGVKD. This CDR3 is built from 15 residues. V lost 4 bases and J lost 5; bases outside the gene matches: 10. The CDR3 DNA follows: TGTGCCATCAGTGGGGCTACCCCCGGGGGGGAGACCCAGTACTTC. Its protein product is CAISGATPGGETQYF.

This clonotype was picked up a small number of times. This chain connects TRBV20-1 to TRBJ1-5; possible D gene TRBD1, 5 bases. V lost 6 bases and J lost 4, with 19 bases in between. CDR1 and CDR2 from the germline V gene are DFQATT and SNEGSKA (reference sequence). The CDR3 covers 15 residues. DNA of the CDR3: TGCAGTGCCAACCAGGGCGGGTTACATAATCAGCCCCAGCATTTT. It encodes CSANQGGLHNQPQHF.

The chain couples TRBV6-1 to TRBJ2-5, with TRBD2 matching 7 bases. The CDR3 spans 14 residues. J was trimmed by 5 bases and V by 8 bases; bases with no gene match: 11. Germline V lookup: CDR1 MNHNS, CDR2 SASEGT. CDR3 amino acids: CASGGGWGGETQYF. The CDR3, as DNA: TGTGCCAGCGGGGGGGGTTGGGGTGGCGAGACCCAGTACTTC.

A few counts support this clonotype. This chain connects TRBV6-1 to TRBJ2-4; perhaps TRBD1 as D (6 bases). CDR1 and CDR2 from the germline V gene are MNHNS and SASEGT. V dropped 3 bases and J dropped 6 bases, with 9 bases sitting between them. The CDR3 totals 13 residues. CDR3 nucleotides: TGTGCCAGCAGTGAGATGGACAGAAACATTCAGTACTTC. Translated: CASSEMDRNIQYF.

The DNA of the CDR3 is TGTGCCAGCAGTTTCGGCCATATAGGCTACGAGCAGTACTTC. Protein sequence: CASSFGHIGYEQYF. The V call is TRBV27, the J call TRBJ2-7; D unresolved. The CDR3 contains 14 residues. CDR1 MNHEY and CDR2 SMNVEV come from the germline V gene (reference sequence). V gave up 3 bases and J gave up 3 bases, with 12 bases separating them.